Included here is one T cell receptor beta chain sequence, with context. What it binds is not known. With a J-beta primer mix and a sample-barcoded 5' primer, a second PCR ran roughly 6 to 11 cycles. Every sample gave at least 2.5 million paired-end reads containing CDR3. TCRdb re-derived calls from the 5' RACE reads in MiXCR, one entry per CDR3 protein. The repertoire includes some 780,000 distinct CDR3 sequences, about 61% of them detected once, and under 30% sits in the top ten. The CDR3 extends over 15 amino acids. V lost 0 bases and J lost 6; bases outside the gene matches: 7. CDR1 is SGHRS, CDR2 YFSETQ, per germline. The data belong to a study of blood T cells in healthy people across ages. Study results and limitations: Naive and antigen-experienced cells were not separated, limiting conclusive comparison. Investigators treated diversity estimates from one million T cells as underestimates.

The TCR sequence derives from a man aged 35 to 55 in good health. The gene calls are TRBV5-1 and TRBJ2-7; 9 bases align to TRBD1. Material: blood. CDR3 sequence: CASSLGQGVLSEQYF. CDR3 nucleotides: TGCGCCAGCAGCTTGGGACAGGGGGTTCTCAGCGAGCAGTACTTC.